The 30 T cell receptor beta chains listed next were all sequenced from one sample in a study of cytomegalovirus exposure and HLA in healthy donors. The PCR contained 60 Vbeta and 13 Jbeta primers. This table comes from immunoSEQ multiplex PCR, and its TCRdb copy is limited to in-frame clones, with some not included. This table has some 200,000 clones, around three quarters appearing once. The sample consisted of PBMCs. These receptors were taken from a woman aged 30 to 39 in good health and CMV-seropositive.

The rearrangement links TRBV10-2 to TRBJ2-7, with D perhaps TRBD1 (5 bases). Trimming took off 2 bases at V and 5 bases at J, with 7 bases between the two ends. Germline CDR1 reads WSHSY; CDR2 reads SAAADI. The CDR3 totals 12 residues. The CDR3 reads CASSEPGNEQYF. As DNA, the CDR3 is TGCGCCAGCAGTGAGCCAGGGAACGAGCAGTACTTC.

This chain links TRBV5-1 with TRBJ2-1; 9 nucleotides match TRBD1. The CDR3 runs 16 residues. J was trimmed by 7 bases and V by 4 bases; bases with no gene match: 12. CDR1 SGHRS and CDR2 YFSETQ come from the germline V gene. CDR3 bases: TGCGCCAGCAGCGCGAACCGGGACAGGGTGGGGAATGAGCAGTTCTTC. Protein: CASSANRDRVGNEQFF. The variable domain in full, completed from reference TRBV5-1 and TRBJ2-1, reads KAGVTQTPRYLIKTRGQQVTLSCSPISGHRSVSWYQQTPGQGLQFLFEYFSETQRNKGNFPGRFSGRQFSNSRSEMNVSTLELGDSALYLCASSANRDRVGNEQFFGPGTRLTVL.

This sequence joins TRBV4-1 and TRBJ1-4; 8 nucleotides agree with TRBD1. Unmatched junction bases numbered 9, after V lost 5 bases and J lost 7 bases. This CDR3 is 15 amino acids long. Germline CDR1 reads MGHRA; CDR2 reads YSYEKL. The CDR3: CASSSLGTGGEKLFF. As DNA, the CDR3 is TGCGCCAGCAGCTCACTTGGGACAGGTGGTGAAAAACTGTTTTTT.

This clone was counted between two and nine times. The chain uses TRBV7-2 and TRBJ2-2; TRBD1 is a possible D gene (5 bases). The ends were cut back, 5 bases at V and 3 bases at J, with 16 bases in the middle. The CDR3 sequence is 16 residues long. Germline CDR1 reads SGHTA; CDR2 reads FQGNSA. The CDR3 reads CASSRYGAGDTGELFF. In nucleotides, the CDR3 is TGTGCCAGCAGCCGCTATGGGGCAGGAGACACCGGGGAGCTGTTTTTT.

The chain uses TRBV19 and TRBJ2-3, with unresolved D. CDR3 length: 18 residues. Trimming took off 3 bases at V and 0 bases at J, with 19 bases between the two ends. Germline assignment: CDR1 LNHDA and CDR2 SQIVND (reference sequence). CDR3 protein: CASSMSLVSPPSTDTQYF. The CDR3 DNA is TGTGCCAGTAGTATGTCTCTAGTCTCCCCCCCTAGCACAGATACGCAGTATTTT.

This chain joins TRBV4-3 and TRBJ1-3; TRBD1 matches 7 bases. Germline values: CDR1 LGHNA, CDR2 YSLEER. The CDR3 is made up of 18 amino acids. Trimming at V came to 2 bases and at J to 0 bases, leaving 10 bases not matched to a gene. The CDR3: CASSQLTGTANSGNTIYF. For the CDR3, the DNA is TGCGCCAGCAGCCAATTAACCGGGACAGCGAACTCTGGAAACACCATATATTTT.

The chain links TRBV19 to TRBJ2-3; no firm D call. V was clipped by 5 bases and J by 4 bases, with 7 bases between them. Germline assignment: CDR1 LNHDA and CDR2 SQIVND (reference sequence). The CDR3 sequence is 12 residues long. The CDR3 loop is CASSRIPDTQYF. For the CDR3, the DNA is TGTGCCAGTAGTCGTATCCCAGATACGCAGTATTTT.

V and J are TRBV4-2 and TRBJ2-7; 8 bases line up with TRBD1. The CDR3 totals 17 residues. Germline V CDR1 and CDR2: LGHNA, YNFKEQ. The V segment lost 0 bases and the J segment 2 bases; nucleotides outside the gene matches: 9. For the CDR3, the DNA is TGTGCCAGCAGCCAAGAATCAGGGGGCATTCCTACCTACGAGCAGTACTTC. Amino acids: CASSQESGGIPTYEQYF.

This clone was detected once. The V call is TRBV9, the J call TRBJ2-5; the D gene is possibly TRBD1 (7 bases). The germline V gene has CDR1 SGDLS and CDR2 YYNGEE. The CDR3 loop spans 16 amino acids. Deletions cut 1 base from V and 4 bases from J, with 17 bases between. In nucleotides, the CDR3 is TGTGCCAGCAGCGTAATGTCAGGGGGGCCTGGAGAGACCCAGTACTTC. Amino acids: CASSVMSGGPGETQYF.

The chain has TRBV7-7 and TRBJ1-4, with 10 nucleotides matching TRBD1. The CDR3 runs to 16 residues. V lost 5 bases to trimming and J lost 5 bases; unmatched junction nucleotides: 8. Germline V gene lookup returns CDR1 SSHAT and CDR2 FNYEAQ (reference sequence). The CDR3 is CASSPGPGQGNEKLFF. In DNA form, the CDR3 reads TGTGCCAGCAGCCCCGGGCCGGGACAGGGGAATGAAAAACTGTTTTTT. Based on the CDR3 plus reference TRBV7-7 and TRBJ1-4, the full variable domain is GAGVSQSPRYKVTKRGQDVTLRCDPISSHATLYWYQQALGQGPEFLTYFNYEAQPDKSGLPSDRFSAERPEGSISTLTIQRTEQRDSAMYRCASSPGPGQGNEKLFFGSGTQLSVL.

The chain employs TRBV19 and TRBJ2-7; 7 nucleotides agree with TRBD2. CDR3 length: 15 amino acids. V shed 1 base, J shed 3 bases, and the junction held 6 bases outside the gene matches. Germline V gene sequence: CDR1 LNHDA, CDR2 SQIVND (reference sequence). CDR3 in amino acids: CASSIGASGLYEQYF. CDR3 in DNA: TGTGCCAGTAGTATAGGGGCTAGCGGACTCTACGAGCAGTACTTC.

This chain links TRBV14 with TRBJ2-1, with 14 bases aligning to TRBD2. The trim removed 4 bases at V and 7 bases at J, leaving 15 bases unmatched. The CDR3 sequence is 19 residues long. Per the germline V gene, CDR1 is SGHDN and CDR2 is FVKESK. The CDR3, as DNA: TGTGCCAGCAGCCTCGAAGCGGGGACTAGCGGGAGATCCTCGAATGAGCAGTTCTTC. It encodes CASSLEAGTSGRSSNEQFF. Full variable domain (remainder filled in from reference TRBV14 and TRBJ2-1): EAGVTQFPSHSVIEKGQTVTLRCDPISGHDNLYWYRRVMGKEIKFLLHFVKESKQDESGMPNNRFLAERTGGTYSTLKVQPAELEDSGVYFCASSLEAGTSGRSSNEQFFGPGTRLTVL.

This rearrangement joins TRBV28 to TRBJ2-7, with a possible D match to TRBD2 (5 bases). Trimming shortened V by 8 bases and J by 0 bases, and 17 bases separated the two germline ends. The CDR3 runs to 15 residues. The germline CDR1 and CDR2 sequences are MDHEN and SYDVKM. The DNA of the CDR3 is TGTGCCAGCCCCTTTATGAAGCGGAGCTCCTACGAGCAGTACTTC. Translation gives CASPFMKRSSYEQYF.

This clone has a single count. The chain uses TRBV9 and TRBJ2-1; 10 nucleotides line up with TRBD2. The CDR3 extends over 20 amino acids. The germline CDR1 and CDR2 sequences are SGDLS and YYNGEE. V was clipped by 0 bases and J by 1 base; unmatched bases: 13. Written as DNA, the CDR3 is TGTGCCAGCAGCGTAGATTTAGGGCTAGCGGGAGTAAGTTCCTACAATGAGCAGTTCTTC. As protein: CASSVDLGLAGVSSYNEQFF.

The V gene is TRBV7-2, the J gene TRBJ1-1, with D possibly TRBD1 on 5 matching bases. Trimming removed 8 bases at V and 6 bases at J, with 13 bases between. Per germline, CDR1 SGHTA and CDR2 FQGNSA. This CDR3 is built from 12 residues. CDR3 DNA: TGTGCCAGCGGAACAGGTACGGCTGAAGCTTTCTTT. This gives the protein CASGTGTAEAFF.

This clone was detected a few times. The chain carries TRBV5-1 and TRBJ1-4, with D unclear. CDR1 is SGHRS, CDR2 YFSETQ, per germline. Between the trimmed V and J ends, which lost 7 bases and 6 bases, there was a span of 19 bases. The CDR3 totals 15 residues. This chain's CDR3 is CASARQEGSHEKLFF. The DNA for the CDR3 is TGCGCCAGCGCACGGCAGGAGGGATCCCATGAAAAACTGTTTTTT.

This chain's CDR3 is CASSLGQGLSYEQYF. The CDR3 coding sequence is TGTGCCAGCAGTTTAGGACAAGGGTTATCCTACGAGCAGTACTTC. This chain links TRBV27 with TRBJ2-7; D may be TRBD1 (5 bases). V was clipped by 2 bases and J by 1 base, with 12 bases between them. The CDR3 extends over 15 amino acids. Germline loops: CDR1 MNHEY, CDR2 SMNVEV (reference sequence).

Written as DNA, the CDR3 is TGTGCCAGCAGTAAAAACAGGGAAATTCGCTCCGAAGCTTTCTTT. Translation: CASSKNREIRSEAFF. This chain uses TRBV28 with TRBJ1-1; D possibly corresponds to TRBD1 (6 bases). Trimming cost V 5 bases and J 8 bases, with 21 bases left between them. From germline, CDR1 is MDHEN and CDR2 SYDVKM. The length of the CDR3 is 15 residues.

The chain combines TRBV7-9 with TRBJ2-7; no firm D call. Looked up from germline, CDR1 is SEHNR and CDR2 is FQNEAQ (reference sequence). Trimming took off 2 bases at V and 5 bases at J, with 7 bases between the two ends. This CDR3 is 12 amino acids long. The CDR3 bases are TGTGCCAGCAGCTTAACTCCGCACGAGCAGTACTTC. Translation: CASSLTPHEQYF.

The rearrangement links TRBV7-9 to TRBJ2-3; a weak D match, TRBD2 (6 bases). The CDR3 runs 15 residues. Germline CDR1 and CDR2: SEHNR and FQNEAQ (reference sequence). V was clipped by 0 bases and J by 5 bases, with 12 bases between them. The CDR3 region is CASSLALGSGDTQYF. In nucleotides, the CDR3 is TGTGCCAGCAGCTTAGCGCTAGGTAGCGGAGATACGCAGTATTTT.

The chain uses TRBV5-1 and TRBJ2-7; a weak D match, TRBD1 (5 bases). The CDR3 contains 13 residues. Germline values: CDR1 SGHRS, CDR2 YFSETQ. Trimming stripped 4 bases from V and 3 bases from J, with 11 bases between. The chain's CDR3 is CASSPAGHYEQYF. CDR3 bases: TGCGCCAGCAGCCCTGCAGGGCACTACGAGCAGTACTTC.

V is TRBV6-1 and J is TRBJ1-1; no clear D gene. With 2 bases removed from V and 11 bases from J, the gap between germline ends came to 15 bases. The germline V gene has CDR1 MNHNS and CDR2 SASEGT. CDR3 length: 13 amino acids. CDR3 amino acids: CASSESRRPGAFF. DNA for the CDR3: TGTGCCAGCAGTGAATCTCGCAGGCCTGGGGCTTTCTTT.

This rearrangement joins TRBV9 to TRBJ1-6; 7 bases map to TRBD1. V dropped 4 bases and J dropped 8; count of bases not matched to a gene: 6. In germline, CDR1 is SGDLS, CDR2 YYNGEE. The CDR3 extends over 14 amino acids. CDR3 coding DNA: TGTGCCAGCAGCCCCCGGGACAGATATTCACCCCTCCACTTT. Its translation is CASSPRDRYSPLHF.

The chain combines TRBV29-1 with TRBJ1-4; TRBD1 matches at 8 bases. Losses at the gene ends were 7 bases for V and 8 bases for J; bases not matched to a gene: 9. Looked up from germline, CDR1 is SQVTM and CDR2 is ANQGSEA. The CDR3 length is 13 residues. The CDR3 reads CSGGARTGEKLFF. Written as DNA, the CDR3 is TGCAGCGGTGGTGCAAGGACAGGGGAAAAACTGTTTTTT.

This sequence joins TRBV25-1 and TRBJ1-2; D call uncertain. This CDR3 comprises 14 residues. CDR1 and CDR2 from the germline V gene are MGHDK and SYGVNS. V was clipped by 8 bases and J by 6 bases, with 19 bases between them. DNA of the CDR3: TGTGCCAGCCAGGCAGAGGGCTGGGAGGATGGCTACACCTTC. Its translation is CASQAEGWEDGYTF.

The chain couples TRBV5-6 to TRBJ1-1; D call uncertain. The CDR3 covers 15 residues. Germline V lookup: CDR1 SGHDT, CDR2 YYEEEE. The ends were cut back, 1 base at V and 0 bases at J, with 10 bases in the middle. The DNA of the CDR3 is TGTGCCAGCAGCTTGTTACACAGCATGAACACTGAAGCTTTCTTT. The encoded protein is CASSLLHSMNTEAFF.

V usage is TRBV30 and J usage is TRBJ1-6; tentatively, D is TRBD1 (5 bases). Germline V gives CDR1 GTSNPN, CDR2 SVGIG (reference sequence). This CDR3 comprises 13 residues. The ends were cut back, 3 bases at V and 3 bases at J, with 6 bases in the middle. CDR3 protein: CAWSGHYNSPLHF. CDR3 in DNA: TGTGCCTGGAGCGGACACTATAATTCACCCCTCCACTTT.

This chain uses TRBV28 with TRBJ2-5, with D tentatively TRBD2 (5 bases). The length of the CDR3 is 18 residues. The V and J ends lost 5 bases and 2 bases respectively, with 24 bases between them. CDR1 is MDHEN, CDR2 SYDVKM, per germline. CDR3 loop: CASSPPPPRRALQETQYF. The CDR3 nucleotides read TGTGCCAGCAGTCCACCCCCTCCAAGGCGGGCCCTACAAGAGACCCAGTACTTC.

This clone turned up a few times. V and J are TRBV9 and TRBJ1-4, with 9 bases aligning to TRBD1. This CDR3 has 14 amino acids. Germline values: CDR1 SGDLS, CDR2 YYNGEE. The V segment lost 4 bases and the J segment 6 bases; nucleotides outside the gene matches: 4. CDR3 protein: CASSPTGGDEKLFF. The CDR3 DNA is TGTGCCAGCAGCCCGACAGGGGGGGATGAAAAACTGTTTTTT.

DNA for the CDR3: TGTGCCAGCAGCTCCCTGAGCTCCTACAATGAGCAGTTCTTC. Translation gives CASSSLSSYNEQFF. This chain uses TRBV7-2 with TRBJ2-1, with D uncertain. The CDR3 contains 14 residues. V lost 4 bases and J 0 bases, leaving 7 bases between the germline ends. Germline lookup yields CDR1 SGHTA and CDR2 FQGNSA.